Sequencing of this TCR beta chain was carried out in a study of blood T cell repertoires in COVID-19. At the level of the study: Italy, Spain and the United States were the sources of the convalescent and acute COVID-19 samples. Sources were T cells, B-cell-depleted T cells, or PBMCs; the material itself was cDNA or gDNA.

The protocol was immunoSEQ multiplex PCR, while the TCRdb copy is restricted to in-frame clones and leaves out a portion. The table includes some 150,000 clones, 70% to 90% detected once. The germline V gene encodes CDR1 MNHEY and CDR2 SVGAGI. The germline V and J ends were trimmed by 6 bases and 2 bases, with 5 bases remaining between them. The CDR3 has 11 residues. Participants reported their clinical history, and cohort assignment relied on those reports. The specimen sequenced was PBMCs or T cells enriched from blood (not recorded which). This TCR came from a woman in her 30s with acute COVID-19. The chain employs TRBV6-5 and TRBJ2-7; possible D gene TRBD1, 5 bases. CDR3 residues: CASSRAYEQYF. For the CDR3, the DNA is TGTGCCAGCAGCAGGGCCTACGAGCAGTACTTC.